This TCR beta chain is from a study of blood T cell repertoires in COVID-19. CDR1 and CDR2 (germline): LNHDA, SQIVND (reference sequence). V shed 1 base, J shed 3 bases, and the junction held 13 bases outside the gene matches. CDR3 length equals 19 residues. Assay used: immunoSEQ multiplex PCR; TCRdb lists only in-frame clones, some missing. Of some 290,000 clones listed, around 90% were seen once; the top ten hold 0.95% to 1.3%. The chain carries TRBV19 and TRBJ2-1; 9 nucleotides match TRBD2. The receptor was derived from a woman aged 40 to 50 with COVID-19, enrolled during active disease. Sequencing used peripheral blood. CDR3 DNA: TGTGCCAGTAGTATAGTCCCCCCCCGACTAGCGGAGAACTACAATGAGCAGTTCTTC. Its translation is CASSIVPPRLAENYNEQFF.